This T cell receptor beta chain was identified in a study of blood T cell repertoires in COVID-19. J lost 5 bases, V lost 4 bases, and 11 bases had no gene match. The CDR3 covers 17 residues. Germline V gene sequence: CDR1 MDHEN, CDR2 SYDVKM. As processed by the authors: For nucleated cells, counts were estimated from reference gene primer amplification. Using immunoSEQ multiplex PCR, the repertoire was profiled, and TCRdb retains in-frame clones only, with some absent. V and J calls and clone size are those listed in that table; D and trimming were worked out from the DNA. This table has 200,000 to 250,000 clones, around 83% appearing once.

This receptor was identified in a man younger than 45 who had recovered from COVID-19. The chain employs TRBV28 and TRBJ2-2; 9 bases fit TRBD1. Source material: peripheral blood. CDR3 sequence: CASSSFAGTGFTGELFF. CDR3 in DNA: TGTGCCAGCAGTTCCTTCGCCGGGACAGGGTTTACCGGGGAGCTGTTTTTT. The full variable domain, completed using reference TRBV28 and TRBJ2-2, is DVKVTQSSRYLVKRTGEKVFLECVQDMDHENMFWYRQDPGLGLRLIYFSYDVKMKEKGDIPEGYSVSREKKERFSLILESASTNQTSMYLCASSSFAGTGFTGELFFGEGSRLTVL.